The 25 T cell receptor beta chains in this list originate from one sample, sequenced in a study of beta chain features in type 1 diabetes. Findings and caveats of the study: All four CD4+ subsets from Type 1 diabetes patients carried moderately but significantly shorter TCRB CDR3s.

Antigen specificity for these receptors is unknown. Expressed TCRB transcripts were sequenced, since all the RNA that had been isolated was reverse transcribed. The repertoire was sequenced with immunoSEQ multiplex PCR; TCRdb's copy has only in-frame clones and lacks some. The sample yields about 700,000 clones, under 15% seen once. The sequenced sample was naive CD4+ T cells from blood. The receptors were sampled from a man younger than 30 with type 1 diabetes.

Of note for this clone: The same CDR3 also results from other DNA sequences found in this sample. The rearrangement links TRBV28 to TRBJ1-2; TRBD1 agrees at 9 bases. The V gene end was trimmed by 6 bases and the J gene end by 6 bases; junction bases not matched to a gene: 5. This CDR3 is 13 amino acids long. The germline V gene encodes CDR1 MDHEN and CDR2 SYDVKM. In nucleotides, the CDR3 is TGTGCCAGCAGCTCTGGACAGGGGAATGGCTACACCTTC. The encoded protein is CASSSGQGNGYTF.

This clone was counted a few times. As the CDR3 is not closed by the conserved phenylalanine or tryptophan, this likely results from a read error. No DNA is shown, since the ends of the CDR3 on it are uncertain; the CDR3 is the one TCRdb lists. The V gene is TRBV29-1, the J gene TRBJ1-1. Ends included, the CDR3 has 9 residues. CDR1 and CDR2 (germline): SQVTM, ANQGSEA. Here the CDR3 reads CSVDAGTFP.

This clone was detected a few times. This chain connects TRBV6-1 to TRBJ1-2; 9 nucleotides align to TRBD1. V shed 10 bases and J 4 bases; nucleotides not matched to a gene: 10. Germline V gene lookup returns CDR1 MNHNS and CDR2 SASEGT. The CDR3 covers 14 residues. Here the CDR3 DNA reads TGTGCCAACCACCCGGGACAGGGCTCCTATGGCTACACCTTC. Protein: CANHPGQGSYGYTF.

The chain recombines TRBV6-5 with TRBJ1-5, with a weak D call TRBD1 (5 bases). The length of the CDR3 is 14 residues. Germline V gives CDR1 MNHEY, CDR2 SVGAGI. Trimming took off 6 bases at V and 4 bases at J, with 13 bases between the two ends. The DNA for the CDR3 is TGTGCCAGCAGCCTAGAGGGGAGAAATCAGCCCCAGCATTTT. Encoded protein: CASSLEGRNQPQHF.

This clone was counted a few times. The chain is built from TRBV29-1 and TRBJ2-3; 7 bases fit TRBD1. V dropped 6 bases and J dropped 0; count of bases not matched to a gene: 15. The CDR3 has 17 residues. The germline V gene encodes CDR1 SQVTM and CDR2 ANQGSEA. This chain's CDR3 is CSVAGTAHILSTDTQYF. For the CDR3, the DNA is TGCAGCGTAGCCGGGACAGCGCACATACTCAGCACAGATACGCAGTATTTT.

The chain joins TRBV5-4 to TRBJ1-2; a weak D match, TRBD1 (5 bases). With 0 bases removed from V and 7 bases from J, the gap between germline ends came to 10 bases. Germline V gene lookup returns CDR1 SGHNT and CDR2 YYREEE (reference sequence). The length of the CDR3 is 13 residues. CDR3 residues: CASSLGQFPGYTF. The CDR3 nucleotides read TGTGCCAGCAGCTTGGGACAGTTCCCTGGCTACACCTTC.

There are a few counts of this clone. V and J are TRBV4-1 and TRBJ2-5, with 8 bases aligning to TRBD2. Trimming cost V 1 base and J 1 base; bases outside gene matches: 14. The CDR3 is 19 residues long. Germline V lookup: CDR1 MGHRA, CDR2 YSYEKL. Here the CDR3 reads CASSQVAASGGRGQETQYF. Written as DNA, the CDR3 is TGCGCCAGCAGCCAAGTAGCAGCCAGCGGGGGCCGGGGCCAAGAGACCCAGTACTTC.

V and J are TRBV27 and TRBJ2-7, with a weak D call TRBD1 (7 bases). This CDR3 spans 15 amino acids. Germline CDR1 reads MNHEY; CDR2 reads SMNVEV (reference sequence). Deletions cut 0 bases from V and 4 bases from J, with 13 bases between. The CDR3 protein is CASSLSGGGWYEQYF. CDR3 bases: TGTGCCAGCAGTTTATCTGGAGGGGGCTGGTACGAGCAGTACTTC.

This clone was observed a handful of times. The gene calls are TRBV4-2 and TRBJ2-3; 7 nucleotides align to TRBD1. Germline trimming cut 3 bases from V and 2 bases from J; bases unmatched to any gene: 5. CDR3 length: 15 amino acids. Germline CDR1 and CDR2: LGHNA and YNFKEQ. The CDR3 loop is CASSQATGNTDTQYF. DNA of the CDR3: TGTGCCAGCAGCCAGGCGACAGGGAACACAGATACGCAGTATTTT.

This clone was counted between two and nine times. Other DNA sequences in the same sample also yield this CDR3. The chain is built from TRBV2 and TRBJ2-5, with D maybe TRBD1 (6 bases). CDR3 length: 13 residues. CDR1 is SNHLY, CDR2 FYNNEI, per germline. V lost 5 bases and J lost 1, with 8 bases in between. The CDR3 region is CASSTGSQETQYF. Written as DNA, the CDR3 is TGTGCCAGCAGTACAGGGTCCCAAGAGACCCAGTACTTC.

This clone was seen a handful of times. This chain connects TRBV11-1 to TRBJ2-2; D uncertain. Germline V gene data show CDR1 as SGHAT and CDR2 as FQDESV (reference sequence). Trimming left V 1 base short and J 5 bases short, with 8 bases between. The CDR3 is made up of 14 amino acids. Here the CDR3 reads CASSLDFGTGELFF. The CDR3 DNA sequence: TGTGCCAGCAGCTTAGATTTCGGGACCGGGGAGCTGTTTTTT.

This clone occurred many times. The V and J genes are TRBV10-3 and TRBJ2-7; weak D call: TRBD1 (5 bases). Germline CDR1 ENHRY, CDR2 SYGVKD. The CDR3 loop spans 11 amino acids. V was pared by 5 bases and J by 4 bases, with 6 bases between. In nucleotides, the CDR3 is TGTGCCATCAGTAGACAGTACGAGCAGTACTTC. Translated, it gives CAISRQYEQYF.

The chain couples TRBV5-1 to TRBJ2-5; 7 bases align to TRBD1. This CDR3 region has 15 residues. Per germline, CDR1 SGHRS and CDR2 YFSETQ. Trimming at V came to 0 bases and at J to 2 bases, leaving 4 bases not matched to a gene. The CDR3 DNA is TGCGCCAGCAGCTTGGGACAGGGCCTACAAGAGACCCAGTACTTC. Translated, it gives CASSLGQGLQETQYF.

This clone was detected only a few times. The J gene is TRBJ1-6, the V gene TRBV6-1; D ambiguous. V lost 8 bases and J 9 bases, leaving 17 bases between the germline ends. In germline, CDR1 is MNHNS, CDR2 SASEGT. This CDR3 is built from 14 residues. The CDR3 DNA is TGTGCCAGCGACATTGACACCAATGGTTCACCCCTCCACTTT. Translation gives CASDIDTNGSPLHF.

The sample holds a few counts of this clone. The chain carries TRBV30 and TRBJ2-7; TRBD1 is a possible D gene (6 bases). Between the trimmed V and J ends, which lost 3 bases and 9 bases, there was a span of 15 bases. Germline-derived CDR1 and CDR2 are GTSNPN and SVGIG (reference sequence). The CDR3 consists of 12 residues. The DNA for the CDR3 is TGTGCCTGGAGATCGACAGGCGTTGGGCAGTACTTC. This encodes CAWRSTGVGQYF.

V and J are TRBV29-1 and TRBJ2-6; no firm D call. Trimming shortened V by 2 bases and J by 6 bases, and 11 bases separated the two germline ends. The V gene's germline CDR1 is SQVTM and CDR2 ANQGSEA. The CDR3 is made up of 14 amino acids. The CDR3 DNA reads TGCAGCGTTGAAAGGAAGGTAGAGGCCAACGTCCTGACTTTC. It is translated as CSVERKVEANVLTF.

This clone has only a few counts. This chain connects TRBV6-6 to TRBJ2-7, with D perhaps TRBD1 or TRBD2 (5 bases each). The CDR3 is made up of 15 amino acids. The V end lost 6 bases, the J end lost 1 base, and 16 bases lay between the germline ends. The V gene's germline CDR1 is MNHNY and CDR2 SVGAGI (reference sequence). The CDR3 region is CASRNPGRPSYEQYF. The DNA of the CDR3 is TGTGCCAGCAGGAACCCGGGACGGCCATCCTACGAGCAGTACTTC.

CDR3 coding DNA: TGTGCCATCAGTGATAGCGGGGGGGCCTTCAATGAGCAGTTCTTC. Protein product: CAISDSGGAFNEQFF. This chain uses TRBV10-3 with TRBJ2-1; 11 bases map to TRBD2. CDR3 length: 15 residues. V dropped 3 bases and J dropped 6; count of bases not matched to a gene: 4. Germline CDR1 reads ENHRY; CDR2 reads SYGVKD.

The V and J genes are TRBV7-2 and TRBJ2-1, with 10 nucleotides matching TRBD2. The CDR3 consists of 16 residues. After removal of 5 bases from V and 3 bases from J, the junction contained 7 bases not matched to a gene. Germline V gene data show CDR1 as SGHTA and CDR2 as FQGNSA. CDR3 sequence: CASSPSGGEIYNEQFF. The CDR3 DNA follows: TGTGCCAGCAGCCCAAGCGGGGGGGAAATCTACAATGAGCAGTTCTTC.

The chain is built from TRBV7-9 and TRBJ1-2; possibly TRBD1 for D (5 bases). This CDR3 is 13 amino acids long. Germline-derived CDR1 and CDR2 are SEHNR and FQNEAQ (reference sequence). Between the trimmed V and J ends, which lost 5 bases and 10 bases, there was a span of 17 bases. DNA of the CDR3: TGTGCCAGCAGCGTAGGGACCGTCGTTTCCTACACCTTC. This gives the protein CASSVGTVVSYTF.

The chain couples TRBV7-9 to TRBJ2-4, with D perhaps matching TRBD2 (6 bases). The germline V and J ends were trimmed by 5 bases and 7 bases, with 18 bases remaining between them. This CDR3 has 15 residues. CDR1 SEHNR and CDR2 FQNEAQ come from the germline V gene (reference sequence). CDR3 DNA sequence: TGTGCCAGCAGCCGTCGGGGCGGGGAGTTCAACATTCAGTACTTC. Translation: CASSRRGGEFNIQYF.

The rearrangement links TRBV10-1 to TRBJ1-1; D not resolved. The CDR3 loop spans 13 amino acids. The V end lost 4 bases, the J end lost 7 bases, and 13 bases lay between the germline ends. Germline CDR1 WNHNN, CDR2 SYGVQD (reference sequence). The CDR3 DNA reads as TGCGCCAGCAGTGCACGGGGATTTGGTGAAGCTTTCTTT. Translation: CASSARGFGEAFF.

This clone has only a few counts. The V gene is TRBV29-1, the J gene TRBJ2-7; D not certain. V was clipped by 4 bases and J by 0 bases, with 7 bases between them. This CDR3 has 12 residues. Germline V CDR1 and CDR2: SQVTM, ANQGSEA. The CDR3 sequence is CSVGSSSYEQYF. The CDR3 bases are TGCAGCGTTGGGAGCAGCTCCTACGAGCAGTACTTC.

In its sample, this clone was seen a few times. The chain links TRBV6-1 to TRBJ2-3; TRBD2 is a possible D gene (5 bases). The CDR3 totals 14 residues. V gave up 4 bases and J gave up 6 bases, with 14 bases separating them. The germline V gene encodes CDR1 MNHNS and CDR2 SASEGT. DNA of the CDR3: TGTGCCAGCAGTGGAGGACTCCTCTGGGATACGCAGTATTTT. This encodes CASSGGLLWDTQYF.

The rearrangement uses TRBV30 and TRBJ2-1, with TRBD1 as a possible D gene (5 bases). Germline CDR1 and CDR2: GTSNPN and SVGIG (reference sequence). V was shortened by 5 bases and J by 4 bases, with 15 bases between the two germline ends. The CDR3 consists of 14 residues. CDR3 DNA: TGTGCCTGGGGTCGACAGCTAGAATACAATGAGCAGTTCTTC. Translating it yields CAWGRQLEYNEQFF. Supplemented by reference TRBV30 and TRBJ2-1, the full variable domain reads SQTIHQWPATLVQPVGSPLSLECTVEGTSNPNLYWYRQAAGRGLQLLFYSVGIGQISSEVPQNLSASRPQDRQFILSSKKLLLSDSGFYLCAWGRQLEYNEQFFGPGTRLTVL.